The T cell receptor beta chain under discussion was sequenced for a study of cytomegalovirus exposure and HLA in healthy donors. A multiplex PCR was run with 60 Vbeta primers and 13 Jbeta primers. Measured with immunoSEQ multiplex PCR; TCRdb has only the in-frame clones, and not every one. The sample includes fewer than 85,000 clones, approximately 78% of them seen just once. Germline values: CDR1 MDHEN, CDR2 SYDVKM. The CDR3 consists of 15 residues. Germline trimming cut 1 base from V and 5 bases from J; bases unmatched to any gene: 6. Sequenced input: PBMCs. The TCR comes from a man aged 35 to 55 in good health and CMV-seronegative. The rearrangement uses TRBV28 and TRBJ2-3, with TRBD2 matching over 7 bases. The CDR3 spells CASSLYQLAVDTQYF. The CDR3 bases are TGTGCCAGCAGTTTATACCAGCTAGCGGTAGATACGCAGTATTTT.